This TCR beta chain was recovered during a study of T cell responses to AZD1222 COVID-19 vaccine (dated by TCRdb to 2020 to 2023). The study in broad terms: AZD1222 recipients with second doses at about 4 weeks or about 12 weeks were pooled, because spike-specific TCR depth and breadth did not differ between schedules. A total of 240 or so trial participants underwent TCR sequencing, of whom roughly 210 had received two doses of AZD1222 and roughly 26 had received two doses of the MenACWY control vaccine. Trial participants were enrolled into age subgroups of 18-55, 56-69 and 70-plus years, which contained around 150, 29 and 61 TCR-sequenced participants, respectively.

The time point label on this specimen signifies: baseline before first vaccination. Samples from vaccinated people were obtained from the UK trials COV001 and COV002, which included a single-blind randomized controlled phase 2/3 trial of AZD1222 (ChAdOx1 nCoV-19) in healthy adults. For TCRbeta chain sequencing, PBMC samples from trial participants were taken at day 0 and at day 28 after the second dose. On the study overall, not on this receptor specifically: Participants were mostly white British, with more females than males. The authors suggested clonal diversity may have been underestimated. Vaccine-associated CD4 TCRs spanned the whole spike protein, with dominant responses in regions 160-218 and 743-854. Spike-specific TCR breadth and depth rose significantly after two AZD1222 doses compared with day 0 and with MenACWY recipients. In the small 56-69-year group, the increase in depth fell short of significance, most likely because of low power. Epitopes outside the regions mutated in the B.1.351 and B.1.1.7 variants were reportedly recognized by nearly half of the unique spike-specific TCRs. Only five to seven AZD1222 recipients were SARS-CoV-2 seropositive at baseline, limiting conclusions about previously exposed vaccinees. Because no day 14 peak-response samples were available, the repertoires could be characterized only after the peak T cell response.

V drops 4 bases and J drops 0 bases, leaving 9 bases in between. Via the germline V gene (reference sequence), CDR1 is LGHDT and CDR2 YNNKEL. The CDR3 covers 14 residues, taking in both the cysteine and the phenylalanine. Only the CDR3 DNA is retained, 42 bases long and in frame from the first base. The CDR3 regions of human TCRbeta chains were subjected to immunosequencing. The source study handled its data this way. Repertoire TCRs were matched against a reference library of SARS-CoV-2-specific TCRs generated with the MIRA antigen-specificity platform. Breadth meant the fraction of unique TCRs that were SARS-CoV-2-associated, whereas depth meant the fraction of total T cells that were SARS-CoV-2-associated. Each spike-specific TCR was assigned to its reactive spike region and to a CD4 or CD8 class using the MIRA data. Log10-transformed breadth and depth values were compared by one-way ANOVA with Sidak's multiple comparisons tests. TCRdb retrieved this table from immuneACCESS and kept in-frame rearrangements only. Not all clones are present; in checked studies, unresolved V genes account for under half, and no reason is known for the remainder. That table is the source of V, J and clone size, and D and trimming were worked out from the DNA. The sample profile shows 90,000 to 150,000 clones; around nine tenths of them were found once. Of the sample, 6.5% to 9% is held by the ten largest clones.

In regard to this clone: What this receptor recognizes is not known. Base quality data are lacking; no much larger clone is found one base away.

Sequencing was performed on peripheral blood, taken on day 0 of AZD1222 vaccination. The chain is made from TRBV3-1 (or the pseudogene TRBV3-2) and TRBJ1-2; perhaps TRBD1 is the D gene, with 6 bases matching. The TCR sequence derives from an adult in good health. The CDR3 region reads CASSLRTANYGYTF. The base sequence is TGTGCCAGCAGCCTCCGGACAGCTAACTATGGCTACACCTTC.